This T cell receptor beta chain is from a study of OX40 agonist ivuxolimab in advanced cancers. Clones were sequenced by immunoSEQ multiplex PCR, and TCRdb holds only the in-frame ones, with some missing. The sample has tens of thousands of clones, approximately 90% seen once. The J segment lost 2 bases and the V segment lost 5 bases, leaving 8 bases of the junction unmatched. This CDR3 comprises 16 residues. Germline CDR1 SGHVS, CDR2 FQNEAQ. This receptor was identified in an adult with an advanced solid tumor such as melanoma, head and neck, liver or kidney cancer. This material consisted of CD4+ or CD8+ T cells sorted from blood, taken in a trial of the OX40 agonist ivuxolimab. The genes are TRBV7-8 and TRBJ2-2, with 7 nucleotides matching TRBD2. CDR3 DNA sequence: TGTGCCAGCAGCAGAGCGGGACTACCTAACACCGGGGAGCTGTTTTTT. The encoded protein is CASSRAGLPNTGELFF.